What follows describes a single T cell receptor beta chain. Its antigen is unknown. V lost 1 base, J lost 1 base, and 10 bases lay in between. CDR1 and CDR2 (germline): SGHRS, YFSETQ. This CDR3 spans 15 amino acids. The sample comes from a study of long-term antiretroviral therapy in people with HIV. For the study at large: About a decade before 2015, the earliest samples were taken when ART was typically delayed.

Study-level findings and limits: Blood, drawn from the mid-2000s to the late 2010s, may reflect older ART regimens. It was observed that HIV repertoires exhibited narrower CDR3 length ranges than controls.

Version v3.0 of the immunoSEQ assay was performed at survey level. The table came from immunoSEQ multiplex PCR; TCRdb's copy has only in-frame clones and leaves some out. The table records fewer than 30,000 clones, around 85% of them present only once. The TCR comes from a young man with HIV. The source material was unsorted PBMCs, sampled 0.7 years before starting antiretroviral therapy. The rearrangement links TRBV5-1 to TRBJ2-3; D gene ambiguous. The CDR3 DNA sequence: TGCGCCAGCAGCTTGAGACTCCTGGGCACAGATACGCAGTATTTT. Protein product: CASSLRLLGTDTQYF.